The T cell receptor beta chain described here comes from a study of blood T cell repertoires in COVID-19. Looking at the study overall: COVID-19 samples from acute and convalescent phases originated in the United States, Italy and Spain. PBMCs, B-cell-depleted T cells, or T cells were the source of the cDNA or gDNA that made up the material.

This CDR3 has 16 amino acids. Germline trimming cut 5 bases from V and 5 bases from J; bases unmatched to any gene: 9. Germline-derived CDR1 and CDR2 are SGHAT and FQNNGV. In this sample, this clone turned up once. Enrolled during active infection, Seattle patients were then followed longitudinally. The authors' processing: Reference gene primer amplification in the assay estimated nucleated cell counts. TCRdb's copy holds only in-frame clones and misses some; the assay was immunoSEQ multiplex PCR. V and J calls and clone size are those listed in that table; D and trimming were worked out from the DNA. The sample records fewer than 200,000 clones, about four fifths being singletons.

The chain joins TRBV11-2 to TRBJ2-3; 11 positions match TRBD1. The TCR sequence derives from a woman aged 80 or over with COVID-19, enrolled during active disease. The sequenced sample consisted of peripheral blood. The CDR3 DNA is TGTGCCAGCAGCCAACCCCGCGGGACAGGGGGAGATACGCAGTATTTT. It encodes CASSQPRGTGGDTQYF.